What follows is one T cell receptor beta chain and its context. Ages ranged from about 18 to 100 years, with residence in approximately 25 US areas. Sequenced by immunoSEQ multiplex PCR; TCRdb stores in-frame clones only, minus some. This sample carries over 110,000 clones, about 87% of them seen once, and the ten largest clones take approximately 10%. The sample originates from a study of blood T cell repertoires in COVID-19. About the study: COVID-19 samples, acute and convalescent, were from the United States, Italy and Spain.

The receptor's source is a man aged 55 to 70 who had recovered from COVID-19. Material for sequencing was PBMCs or T cells enriched from blood (not recorded which).

The CDR3 sequence is CSVDVTSGSYNEQFF. The CDR3 DNA reads TGCAGCGTTGACGTGACTAGCGGCTCCTACAATGAGCAGTTCTTC. The rearrangement links TRBV29-1 to TRBJ2-1; TRBD2 agrees at 9 bases. Germline V gene data show CDR1 as SQVTM and CDR2 as ANQGSEA. Trimming removed 3 bases from V and 0 bases from J; junction bases left unmatched: 3. This CDR3 has 15 amino acids.